This T cell receptor beta chain was sequenced in a study of control samples from healthy donors and cancer patients (dated by TCRdb to the early 2020s). The method behind the library was the immunoSEQ multiplex PCR assay. What TCRdb holds here is the immuneACCESS table cut down to in-frame rearrangements. Part of the clones is not present; checked against another copy, under half of the missing clones reflect an unresolved V gene, and the others are unexplained. The sample table lists some 70,000 clones, approximately 86% of them with a count of one. Together, the top ten hold about a sixth of the sample. About this clone: The antigen it recognizes is unknown. No much larger clone is present one base from it, and per-base qualities are unavailable.

V loses 0 bases of germline sequence and J loses 3 bases, and the interval between the two ends is 7 bases. Reading the germline V gene (reference sequence) gives CDR1 LNHNV and CDR2 YYDKDF. The CDR3 has 14 amino acids, counting the end cysteine and phenylalanine. The retained sequence is limited to the CDR3, 42 bases, with the frame set at the first base. The sample consisted of blood. The receptor was isolated from a man in his 60s in good health. This chain joins TRBV15 to TRBJ2-3; no D gene can be assigned with confidence. The CDR3 corresponds to CATSRDFSTDTQYF. The DNA is as follows: TGTGCCACCAGCAGAGATTTCTCAACAGATACGCAGTATTTT.